Shown below are 10 T cell receptor beta chains from a single sample sequenced in a study of lymphopenia after photon versus proton radiotherapy (dated by TCRdb to between 2019 and 2020). The receptor library was made with the immunoSEQ multiplex PCR assay. The clones in this table, taken by TCRdb from immuneACCESS, are in-frame only. Not every clone is retained; where verified, under half of the shortfall comes from an unresolved V gene, and the cause of the rest is unknown. The sample table lists 25,000 to 30,000 clones, approximately 86% of them with a count of one. Approximately 50% of the sample lies in the top ten. Material: peripheral blood, obtained from a patient treated with proton-based radiotherapy. These receptors all come from an older woman with cholangiocarcinoma. Some clones in this sample may be carry-over from other donors' samples.

The rearrangement links TRBV18 to TRBJ2-2; 8 bases fit TRBD2. Trimming took 1 base from V and 5 from J; bases not matched to a gene: 9. Germline V gene lookup returns CDR1 KGHSH and CDR2 LQKENI. The CDR3 is 17 amino acids. The DNA for the CDR3 is TGTGCCAGCTCACCACTCCCCCCCGGGGGGGTAACCGGGGAGCTGTTTTTT. Translation gives CASSPLPPGGVTGELFF.

This clone has only one observation. The CDR3 loop reads CASSQTSGRPHGEQYF. DNA of the CDR3: TGTGCCAGCAGCCAAACTAGCGGGAGACCTCATGGAGAGCAGTACTTC. The rearrangement links TRBV7-9 to TRBJ2-7, with TRBD2 matching 11 bases. The germline gives CDR1 SEHNR, CDR2 FQNEAQ (reference sequence). J lost 7 bases, V lost 5 bases, and 13 bases had no gene match. CDR3 length: 16 residues.

The chain couples TRBV27 to TRBJ1-6, with D possibly matching TRBD1 (6 bases). The CDR3 length is 14 residues. Trimming cost V 2 bases and J 9 bases, with 11 bases left between them. CDR1 and CDR2 from the germline V gene are MNHEY and SMNVEV (reference sequence). The CDR3 DNA follows: TGTGCCAGCAGTTTAGAAACAGGGAGTTCACCCCTCCACTTT. The encoded protein is CASSLETGSSPLHF.

J is TRBJ2-7 and V is TRBV7-8; D may be TRBD2 (6 bases). The CDR3 totals 16 residues. Trimming stripped 1 base from V and 6 bases from J, with 19 bases between. Germline V gene lookup returns CDR1 SGHVS and CDR2 FQNEAQ. CDR3: CASSLVGYGSLSEQYF. The CDR3 DNA reads as TGTGCCAGCAGCTTAGTGGGGTACGGGAGTTTATCCGAGCAGTACTTC.

The J gene is TRBJ2-7, the V gene TRBV7-2, with 10 bases lining up with TRBD2. V trimming: 4 bases; J trimming: 2 bases; junction bases outside the gene matches: 8. This CDR3 is built from 16 residues. Germline V CDR1 and CDR2: SGHTA, FQGNSA. Here the CDR3 DNA reads TGTGCCAGCAGCTCGAAGCGGGAGGGCCGCACCTACGAGCAGTACTTC. It specifies CASSSKREGRTYEQYF.

This clone was seen a handful of times. The rearrangement joins TRBV4-1 to TRBJ2-6; TRBD2 aligns across 11 bases. The J segment lost 3 bases and the V segment lost 0 bases, leaving 4 bases of the junction unmatched. Germline-derived CDR1 and CDR2 are MGHRA and YSYEKL. The CDR3 runs 18 residues. The DNA for the CDR3 is TGCGCCAGCAGCCAAGATGGCCTAGCGGGAGGTGGGGCCAACGTCCTGACTTTC. It encodes CASSQDGLAGGGANVLTF.

The rearrangement uses TRBV5-6 and TRBJ1-2; TRBD1 is a possible D gene (5 bases). CDR3 size: 12 residues. CDR1 and CDR2 from the germline V gene are SGHDT and YYEEEE. V lost 6 bases to trimming and J lost 8 bases, with 14 bases between them. CDR3 DNA: TGTGCCAGCACTGTGGGGGGAGAAGGCTACACCTTC. Residues: CASTVGGEGYTF.

The chain uses TRBV29-1 and TRBJ2-1; 7 bases line up with TRBD1. The CDR3 spans 13 residues. V lost 0 bases, J lost 16 bases, and 12 bases stayed unmatched. Germline loops: CDR1 SQVTM, CDR2 ANQGSEA. CDR3: CSVEDPDRLDTFF. The CDR3 DNA is TGCAGCGTTGAAGATCCGGACAGGTTGGACACCTTCTTC.

The chain couples TRBV7-3 to TRBJ2-1; 7 bases line up with TRBD2. The germline CDR1 and CDR2 sequences are SGHTA and FQGTGA. The CDR3 length is 13 residues. V was pared by 4 bases and J by 6 bases, with 3 bases of the junction left unmatched. CDR3 coding DNA: TGTGCCAGCAGCTCCGGGGGGTTCAATGAGCAGTTCTTC. Protein sequence: CASSSGGFNEQFF.

The gene calls are TRBV7-6 and TRBJ1-3; 9 bases line up with TRBD1. The CDR3 loop spans 14 amino acids. Trimming removed 5 bases from V and 4 bases from J; junction bases left unmatched: 3. Germline loops: CDR1 SGHVS, CDR2 FNYEAQ. The chain's CDR3 is CASSDGTGGNTIYF. DNA for the CDR3: TGTGCCAGCAGCGACGGGACAGGGGGAAACACCATATATTTT.